The 14 T cell receptor beta chains below all came from one sample that was sequenced in a study of cytomegalovirus exposure and HLA in healthy donors. 60 Vbeta and 13 Jbeta primers were used in PCR. The repertoire was sequenced with immunoSEQ multiplex PCR; TCRdb's copy has only in-frame clones and lacks some. This table holds around 160,000 clones, 65% to 85% found once. The sequencing input was PBMCs. The receptors stem from a woman in her thirties or forties in good health and CMV-seropositive.

The chain carries TRBV27 and TRBJ2-1, with D uncertain. V was shortened by 3 bases and J by 9 bases, with 12 bases between the two germline ends. This CDR3 comprises 13 residues. Germline V gives CDR1 MNHEY, CDR2 SMNVEV (reference sequence). The CDR3 region is CASSFGSPPEQFF. The CDR3 DNA sequence: TGTGCCAGCAGTTTCGGTTCGCCTCCTGAGCAGTTCTTC.

The V call is TRBV6-6, the J call TRBJ1-3; D possibly corresponds to TRBD1 (5 bases). The V end lost 4 bases, the J end lost 4 bases, and 11 bases lay between the germline ends. Germline V gene lookup returns CDR1 MNHNY and CDR2 SVGAGI (reference sequence). The CDR3 runs 14 residues. In DNA form, the CDR3 reads TGTGCCAGCAGTTTTACAGGACTAGGAAACACCATATATTTT. Its protein is CASSFTGLGNTIYF.

The sample holds one count of this clone. One junction end disagrees with the germline gene, perhaps due to a read error. Additional DNA sequences in this sample encode the identical CDR3. The chain carries TRBV6-1 and TRBJ2-5; D might be TRBD2 (6 bases). In germline, CDR1 is MNHNS, CDR2 SASEGT. The CDR3 is 14 amino acids. CDR3: CASSEGRGRETQYF. In DNA form, the CDR3 reads TGTGCCAGCAGTGAAGGGAGGGGACGGGAGACTCAGTACTTC.

The chain joins TRBV28 to TRBJ2-3; perhaps TRBD2 as D (6 bases). This CDR3 contains 15 residues. Germline loops: CDR1 MDHEN, CDR2 SYDVKM. V lost 5 bases, J lost 5 bases, and 17 bases lay in between. The CDR3 DNA follows: TGTGCCAGCAGTGAGACTAGGTTCTATGGAGATACGCAGTATTTT. Protein product: CASSETRFYGDTQYF. Filled out from reference TRBV28 and TRBJ2-3, the complete variable domain reads DVKVTQSSRYLVKRTGEKVFLECVQDMDHENMFWYRQDPGLGLRLIYFSYDVKMKEKGDIPEGYSVSREKKERFSLILESASTNQTSMYLCASSETRFYGDTQYFGPGTRLTVL.

The chain uses TRBV5-1 and TRBJ2-3; no clear D gene. Trimming removed 0 bases at V and 1 base at J, with 12 bases between. CDR1 and CDR2 from the germline V gene are SGHRS and YFSETQ. This CDR3 region has 16 residues. The CDR3 nucleotides read TGCGCCAGCAGCTTGGTGCCAGACTTGGGCACAGATACGCAGTATTTT. Its translation is CASSLVPDLGTDTQYF. The full variable domain, its missing parts supplied by reference TRBV5-1 and TRBJ2-3, is KAGVTQTPRYLIKTRGQQVTLSCSPISGHRSVSWYQQTPGQGLQFLFEYFSETQRNKGNFPGRFSGRQFSNSRSEMNVSTLELGDSALYLCASSLVPDLGTDTQYFGPGTRLTVL.

The chain joins TRBV29-1 to TRBJ1-5, with D maybe TRBD1 (6 bases). Germline V gene sequence: CDR1 SQVTM, CDR2 ANQGSEA. With 7 bases removed from V and 3 bases from J, the gap between germline ends came to 13 bases. The CDR3 length is 13 residues. The CDR3 coding sequence is TGCAGCGCACTCACAGGGCTCAATCAGCCCCAGCATTTT. Protein product: CSALTGLNQPQHF.

This chain connects TRBV29-1 to TRBJ1-6; D is perhaps TRBD1 (6 bases). Germline V gene lookup returns CDR1 SQVTM and CDR2 ANQGSEA. The CDR3 length is 15 residues. The V end lost 6 bases, the J end lost 0 bases, and 12 bases lay between the germline ends. In DNA form, the CDR3 reads TGCAGCGTCCGACAGGTCGGCTCCTATAATTCACCCCTCCACTTT. It codes for CSVRQVGSYNSPLHF.

This clone showed up just a few times. The rearrangement joins TRBV5-1 to TRBJ2-1, with 7 bases lining up with TRBD2. The germline V gene has CDR1 SGHRS and CDR2 YFSETQ. The CDR3 extends over 16 amino acids. J lost 2 bases, V lost 3 bases, and 8 bases had no gene match. CDR3 amino acids: CASSSHRSGAYNEQFF. Here the CDR3 DNA reads TGCGCCAGCAGCTCCCATCGCAGCGGGGCCTACAATGAGCAGTTCTTC.

The chain uses TRBV19 and TRBJ2-7; D may be TRBD1 (5 bases). The germline V gene encodes CDR1 LNHDA and CDR2 SQIVND (reference sequence). This CDR3 contains 14 residues. V was trimmed by 4 bases and J by 3 bases, leaving 13 bases between them. CDR3 protein: CASSNTGSYYEQYF. CDR3 coding DNA: TGTGCCAGTAGTAATACAGGTTCGTACTACGAGCAGTACTTC.

The gene calls are TRBV28 and TRBJ1-2; possibly TRBD1 for D (5 bases). Per the germline V gene, CDR1 is MDHEN and CDR2 is SYDVKM. V was pared by 3 bases and J by 5 bases, with 10 bases between. CDR3 length equals 13 residues. CDR3: CASSLSGGYGYTF. DNA of the CDR3: TGTGCCAGCAGTTTGTCCGGGGGGTATGGCTACACCTTC.

The chain links TRBV11-3 to TRBJ2-7; tentative D call: TRBD1 (5 bases). Germline V CDR1 and CDR2: SGHNT, YENEEA. Trimming pared 5 bases from V and 2 bases from J, leaving 10 bases between. This CDR3 has 13 amino acids. For the CDR3, the DNA is TGTGCCAGCAGCCAGGGATCGCCCTACGAGCAGTACTTC. As protein: CASSQGSPYEQYF.

This chain connects TRBV7-3 to TRBJ2-1, with unresolved D. Trimming left V 1 base short and J 7 bases short, with 11 bases between. CDR1 is SGHTA, CDR2 FQGTGA, per germline. There are 14 residues in the CDR3. CDR3 nucleotides: TGTGCCAGCAGCTTAATGGTCAGTGTGAATGAGCAGTTCTTC. It is translated as CASSLMVSVNEQFF.

The chain employs TRBV28 and TRBJ1-1; D is uncertain. The CDR3 loop spans 14 amino acids. Germline V gives CDR1 MDHEN, CDR2 SYDVKM. The V and J ends lost 4 bases and 7 bases respectively, with 16 bases between them. The CDR3 sequence is CASSSYDPRGEAFF. The DNA for the CDR3 is TGTGCCAGCAGTTCTTACGACCCCCGGGGTGAAGCTTTCTTT.

The V call is TRBV5-4, the J call TRBJ1-4; D gene unclear. Trimming cost V 4 bases and J 5 bases, with 9 bases left between them. The CDR3 runs to 13 residues. Germline CDR1 SGHNT, CDR2 YYREEE (reference sequence). The CDR3 bases are TGTGCCAGCAGCCGCAGCAGGAATGAAAAACTGTTTTTT. It encodes CASSRSRNEKLFF.